This entry is about one T cell receptor beta chain. Both subsets, CD45RA+ naive and CD45RA-negative memory, were split from the CD4+ cells. CDR1 is MNHEY and CDR2 is SMNVEV in the germline V gene (reference sequence). The ends lost 5 bases at V and 5 bases at J; junction bases unmatched: 0. CDR3 size: 13 residues. These data are taken from a study of shared clonotypes between healthy human individuals. Sorted-subset replicate PCR reactions were performed with approximately 180 ng DNA, corresponding to 30,000 to 35,000 T cell genomes. Measured with immunoSEQ multiplex PCR; TCRdb has only the in-frame clones, and not every one. The table records 2 million to 2.5 million clones, approximately 93% of them present only once.

This sequence was found in a man between 18 and 29 years old in good health. Some clones in this sample may be carry-over from other donors' samples. The sequenced material came from naive CD4+ T cells from PBMCs. Indicated subset: CD45RA+ positively selected. The V call is TRBV27, the J call TRBJ1-5; 10 nucleotides agree with TRBD1. CDR3 residues: CASSGQGDQPQHF. As DNA, the CDR3 is TGTGCCAGCAGTGGACAGGGGGATCAGCCCCAGCATTTT.